Shown below are 2 T cell receptor beta chains from a single sample sequenced in a study of identical twins. Each CDR3 protein is one row after TCRdb ran MiXCR on the 5' RACE reads. The table records more than 400,000 distinct CDR3 sequences, around 15% of them present only once. The data also belong to a second study, concerning yellow fever vaccine responses in identical twins.

Sequences were obtained from CD4+ T cells sorted from blood. The receptors derive from a woman aged 18-35 years in good health.

This clonotype was seen at least ten times. J is TRBJ2-3 and V is TRBV29-1; D could derive from TRBD1 or TRBD2 (6 bases each). V lost 4 bases, J lost 2 bases, and 10 bases lay in between. This CDR3 contains 13 residues. CDR1 and CDR2 (germline): SQVTM, ANQGSEA. The CDR3: CSVVGGHTDTQYF. The DNA of the CDR3 is TGCAGCGTTGTGGGGGGACACACAGATACGCAGTATTTT.

This clonotype was seen many times. V is TRBV20-1 and J is TRBJ2-7, with D maybe TRBD2 (6 bases). The CDR3 consists of 13 residues. Trimming removed 3 bases at V and 7 bases at J, with 16 bases between. Per germline, CDR1 DFQATT and CDR2 SNEGSKA (reference sequence). DNA of the CDR3: TGCAGTGCTAGGGAGCCAGGAGGGAAGGAGCAGTACTTC. Translated, it gives CSAREPGGKEQYF.